The clone carrying this T cell receptor (beta chain) was seen only a few times. Trimming stripped 2 bases from V and 0 bases from J, with 12 bases between. Germline assignment: CDR1 SGHAT and CDR2 FQNNGV. This CDR3 has 16 residues. Using its own MiXCR run on the RT-PCR reads, TCRdb lists one record per CDR3 protein. In the table there are around 600,000 distinct CDR3 sequences, approximately 11% of which are singletons. These data originate in a study of response to subunit inactivated influenza vaccine. These same records also appear under a second study, on T cells expressing NK-cell markers. That publication notes: Template switching by 5'RACE with UMIs generated the TCR beta cDNA. The authors restricted sorting to alpha-beta TCR T cells with an anti-gamma-delta TCR antibody in several experiments. Of the CD8+ T cell pool in about six donors, roughly 1.0-7.5% was accounted for by dominant NKG2C+ clonotypes. Also leading the CD3+CD56-NKG2C+ fraction in a few donors were these clonotypes. HCMV specificity of expanded NKG2C+ T cell clones remained unclear.

The chain combines TRBV11-2 with TRBJ2-3; the D is unclear. The clonotype comes from a man aged 50 or older who received an inactivated influenza vaccine. The sequencing here drew on PBMCs from blood, taken on the day of vaccination. CDR3 bases: TGTGCCAGCAGCTTAAGGTTCACCGCTAGCACAGATACGCAGTATTTT. Encoded protein: CASSLRFTASTDTQYF. The whole variable domain, filled in from reference TRBV11-2 and TRBJ2-3, reads EAGVAQSPRYKIIEKRQSVAFWCNPISGHATLYWYQQILGQGPKLLIQFQNNGVVDDSQLPKDRFSAERLKGVDSTLKIQPAKLEDSAVYLCASSLRFTASTDTQYFGPGTRLTVL.